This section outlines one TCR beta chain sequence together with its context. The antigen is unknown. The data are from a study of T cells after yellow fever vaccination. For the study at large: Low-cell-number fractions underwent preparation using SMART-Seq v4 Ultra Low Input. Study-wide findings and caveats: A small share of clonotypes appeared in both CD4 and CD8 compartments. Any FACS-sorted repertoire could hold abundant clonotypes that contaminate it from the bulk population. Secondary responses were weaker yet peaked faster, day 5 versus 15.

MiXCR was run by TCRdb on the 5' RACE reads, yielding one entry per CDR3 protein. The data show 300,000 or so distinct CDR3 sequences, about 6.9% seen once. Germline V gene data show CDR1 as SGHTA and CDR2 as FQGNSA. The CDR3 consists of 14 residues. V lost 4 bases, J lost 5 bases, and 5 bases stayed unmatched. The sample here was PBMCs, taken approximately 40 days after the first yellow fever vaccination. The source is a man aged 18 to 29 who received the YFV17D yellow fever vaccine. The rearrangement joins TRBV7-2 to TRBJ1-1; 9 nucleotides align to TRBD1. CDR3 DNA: TGTGCCAGCAGCTGGGGGGACAGGGTTACTGAAGCTTTCTTT. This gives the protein CASSWGDRVTEAFF.